This TCR beta chain was recorded in a study of spatial heterogeneity in lung cancer (dated by TCRdb to between 2018 and 2020). About the full investigation: More beta-chain than alpha-chain transcripts were consistently detected, likely reflecting higher beta-chain transcript abundance. In tumor regions, TCR transcript counts showed a strong correlation with a T cell transcriptional module score derived from matched bulk RNA-seq. In the raw uncorrected reads, each unique combination of TCR and UMI appeared more than ten times on average. TCR alpha and beta repertoires were quantitatively compared across multiple tumor regions, matched nontumor lung and blood in non-small cell lung cancer. Nonsynonymous mutation counts, determined by whole-exome sequencing of tumor tissue, were related to TCR repertoire features. Both alpha and beta chains were TCR-sequenced in around 220 tumor regions, approximately 64 matched nontumor lung samples and 55 to 60 PBMC samples obtained at surgery. The paper as a whole reports these results and caveats: Additional single-cell paired TCR alpha and beta sequencing was considered necessary to confirm, at a functional level, the hypothesis that regional TCRs recognize regional mutations. Counts of ubiquitous and regional expanded TCRs correlated with counts of ubiquitous and regional nonsynonymous mutations, respectively. TCR-seq coverage of tumor T cells was estimated to be only around 7.3% for alpha chains and more than 11% for beta chains. The number of expanded intratumoral alpha and beta TCRs correlated with the tumor nonsynonymous mutation count.

CDR1 and CDR2, looked up from the germline V gene, are SNHLY and FYNNEI. The junction shows trimming of 7 bases on V and 6 bases on J, plus 17 bases between the germline ends. The CDR3, cysteine through phenylalanine, is 14 amino acids long. The only DNA kept is the CDR3, 42 bases in frame from the first base. Library generation was performed with 5' RACE. The sequencer listed for this sample is NextSeq 500. In the TCR library protocol, a unique molecular identifier was attached to each TCR cDNA molecule so that PCR and sequencing errors could be corrected. In the source study's methods: TCR identification, UMI-based error correction and CDR3 extraction were performed with Decombinator tools. Expanded TCRs were defined as those above a frequency of 2 per 1,000, corresponding to the top 1% of the tumor frequency distribution. Expanded tumor TCRs statistically deemed absent (corrected P<0.05) from at least one tumor region were classed as regional, and all other expanded tumor TCRs were classed as ubiquitous. Each repertoire was subsampled 100 times to 5,000 TCRs, after which Renyi diversity was computed with the R vegan package. CDR3 similarity networks were built from amino acid triplet string-kernel similarity, with CDR3s being connected when pairwise similarity was above 0.82. The public reads were reprocessed in TCRdb via fastp at Q25 and MiXCR, keeping in-frame beta chains. CDR3 protein duplicates are merged, each entry listing the most common genes and DNA. For this entry, the V and J calls and clone size follow TCRdb and not the study's own pipeline. The sample table contains 1,500 to 2,000 distinct CDR3 sequences; only one count was recorded for approximately 8.2% of them. The ten top clones hold under 25% of the sample.

The table lists this clonotype with many counts. Its antigen remains undetermined. It has no much larger one-base neighbor in the sample; base qualities were not kept. In light of the paper, this sample's time point label describes: sample taken at primary tumor resection. The donors were some 72 patients from the lung TRACERx cohort who had early-stage, untreated non-small cell lung cancer. TCR sequencing used whole RNA extracted from tumor and nontumor lung tissue, or from cryopreserved PBMC samples, without cell sorting. Only patients for whom sufficient RNA was available from at least two tumor regions were selected for TCR sequencing. Tumor and adjacent nontumor lung specimens were reviewed by a lung pathologist before selection.

This receptor chain uses TRBV2 and TRBJ2-3, with an unclear D gene assignment. The TCR originated in a male donor with early-stage non-small cell lung cancer. The input for sequencing was lung tumor tissue, taken at surgery. The DNA sequence is given as TGTGCCAGCAAGTACACTCCTCAAGCGGATACGCAGTATTTT. Translated, this is CASKYTPQADTQYF.